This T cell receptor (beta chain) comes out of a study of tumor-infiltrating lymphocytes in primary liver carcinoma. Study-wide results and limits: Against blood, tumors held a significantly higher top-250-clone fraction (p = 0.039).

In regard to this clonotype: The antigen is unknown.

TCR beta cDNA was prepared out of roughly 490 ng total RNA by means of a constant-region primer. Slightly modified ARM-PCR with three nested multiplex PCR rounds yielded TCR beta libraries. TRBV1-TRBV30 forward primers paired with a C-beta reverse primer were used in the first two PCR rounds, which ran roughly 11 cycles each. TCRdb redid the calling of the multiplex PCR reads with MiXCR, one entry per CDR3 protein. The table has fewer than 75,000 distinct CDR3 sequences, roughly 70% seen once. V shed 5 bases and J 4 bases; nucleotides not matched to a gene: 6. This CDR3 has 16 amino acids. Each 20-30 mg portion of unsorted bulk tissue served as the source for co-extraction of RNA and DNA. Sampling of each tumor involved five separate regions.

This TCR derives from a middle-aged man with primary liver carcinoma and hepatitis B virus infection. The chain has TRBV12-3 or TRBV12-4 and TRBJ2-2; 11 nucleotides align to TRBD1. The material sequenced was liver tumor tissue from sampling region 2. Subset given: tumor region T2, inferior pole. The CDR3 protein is CASSGGQGAGTGELFF. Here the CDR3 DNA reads TGTGCCAGCAGTGGAGGACAGGGGGCCGGCACCGGGGAGCTGTTTTTT.